This TCR beta chain was retrieved from a study of shared T cell receptors in the human thymus. The CDR3 runs to 19 residues. Germline V lookup: CDR1 SNHLY, CDR2 FYNNEI. V trimming: 2 bases; J trimming: 0 bases; junction bases outside the gene matches: 10. Clones were read by immunoSEQ multiplex PCR, and TCRdb kept only the in-frame ones, dropping some. In the table there are 650,000 to 950,000 clones, 80% to 90% of which are singletons. These same data were also listed under a study on human thymus T cells. From that second work: The study used thymus tissue resected during corrective heart surgery. Both thymic and peripheral blood repertoires showed apparently biased V and J usage.

The sample consisted of thymocytes. This TCR derives from a girl under three years old with a congenital heart defect. V and J are TRBV2 and TRBJ1-5; 10 bases fit TRBD1. CDR3: CASSELLGQGGYSNQPQHF. For the CDR3, the DNA is TGTGCCAGCAGTGAATTACTTGGACAGGGGGGGTATAGCAATCAGCCCCAGCATTTT.